These 3 T cell receptor beta chains originate from one sample sequenced in a study of blood T cells in healthy people across ages. For the second PCR, which ran for 7 to 11 cycles, a sample-barcoded 5' primer and a J-beta primer mix were used. TCRdb analysed the 5' RACE reads with MiXCR anew, one entry per CDR3 protein. The sample records about 400,000 distinct CDR3 sequences, roughly half being singletons. Source material: blood. Receptor source: a man aged 60 to 75 in good health.

The chain has TRBV27 and TRBJ2-1; D is uncertain. This CDR3 has 15 residues. V dropped 5 bases and J dropped 3 bases, with 14 bases sitting between them. Germline V CDR1 and CDR2: MNHEY, SMNVEV (reference sequence). Written as DNA, the CDR3 is TGTGCCAGCAGTCCCCGCGCTCTCAACTACAATGAGCAGTTCTTC. Protein sequence: CASSPRALNYNEQFF.

J is TRBJ2-3 and V is TRBV20-1; TRBD1 agrees at 7 bases. V was pared by 4 bases and J by 0 bases, with 7 bases of the junction left unmatched. The CDR3 extends over 15 amino acids. CDR1 DFQATT and CDR2 SNEGSKA come from the germline V gene (reference sequence). The CDR3 sequence: CSAKGAPFSTDTQYF. CDR3 DNA: TGCAGTGCTAAGGGGGCCCCCTTTAGCACAGATACGCAGTATTTT.

On this clonotype itself: A much larger clone sits a single nucleotide away, making a read error possible. CDR3 coding DNA: TGTGCCAGCAGCCAGGGGTTTACCTACAATGAGCAGTACTTC. It yields the protein CASSQGFTYNEQYF. This chain connects TRBV11-1 to TRBJ2-7; tentative D call: TRBD1 (6 bases). V was pared by 5 bases and J by 7 bases, with 18 bases between. Germline-derived CDR1 and CDR2 are SGHAT and FQDESV (reference sequence). The CDR3 is made up of 14 amino acids.